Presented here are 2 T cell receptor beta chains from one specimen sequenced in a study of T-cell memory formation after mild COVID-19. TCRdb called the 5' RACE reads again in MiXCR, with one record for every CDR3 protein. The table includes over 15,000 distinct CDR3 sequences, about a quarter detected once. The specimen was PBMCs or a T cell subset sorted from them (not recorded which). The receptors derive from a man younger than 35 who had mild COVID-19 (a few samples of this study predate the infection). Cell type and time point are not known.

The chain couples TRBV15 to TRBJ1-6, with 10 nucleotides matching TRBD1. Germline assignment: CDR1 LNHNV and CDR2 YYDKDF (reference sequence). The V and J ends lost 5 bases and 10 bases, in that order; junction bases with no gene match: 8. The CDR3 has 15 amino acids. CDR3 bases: TGTGCCACCAGCGGAGCCGGGACAGGGGAATCACCCCTCCACTTT. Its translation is CATSGAGTGESPLHF. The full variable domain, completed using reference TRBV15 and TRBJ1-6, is DAMVIQNPRYQVTQFGKPVTLSCSQTLNHNVMYWYQQKSSQAPKLLFHYYDKDFNNEADTPDNFQSRRPNTSFCFLDIRSPGLGDTAMYLCATSGAGTGESPLHFGNGTRLTVT.

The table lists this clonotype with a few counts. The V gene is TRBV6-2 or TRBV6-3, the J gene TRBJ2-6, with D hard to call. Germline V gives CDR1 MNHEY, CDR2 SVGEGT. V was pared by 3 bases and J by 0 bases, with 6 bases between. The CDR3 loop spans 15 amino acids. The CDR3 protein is CASSYSSSGANVLTF. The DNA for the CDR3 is TGTGCCAGCAGTTATAGCAGCTCTGGGGCCAACGTCCTGACTTTC.